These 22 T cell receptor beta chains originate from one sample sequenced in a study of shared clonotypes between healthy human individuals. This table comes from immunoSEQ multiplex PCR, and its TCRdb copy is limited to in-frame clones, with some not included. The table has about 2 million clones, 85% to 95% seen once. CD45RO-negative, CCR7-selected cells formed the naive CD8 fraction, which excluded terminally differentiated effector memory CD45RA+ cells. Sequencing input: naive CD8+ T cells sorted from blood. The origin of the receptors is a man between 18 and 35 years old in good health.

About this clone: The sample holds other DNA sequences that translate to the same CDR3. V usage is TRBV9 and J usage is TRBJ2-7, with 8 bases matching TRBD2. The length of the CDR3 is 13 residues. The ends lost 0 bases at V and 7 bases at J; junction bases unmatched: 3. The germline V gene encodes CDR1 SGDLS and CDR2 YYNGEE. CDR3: CASSVGGLGEQYF. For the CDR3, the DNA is TGTGCCAGCAGCGTAGGGGGACTAGGGGAGCAGTACTTC.

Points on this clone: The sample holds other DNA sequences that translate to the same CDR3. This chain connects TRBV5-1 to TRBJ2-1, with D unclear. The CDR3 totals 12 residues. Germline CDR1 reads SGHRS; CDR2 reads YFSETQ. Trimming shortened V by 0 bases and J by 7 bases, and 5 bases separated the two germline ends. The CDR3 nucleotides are TGCGCCAGCAGCTTGGTGGTGAATGAGCAGTTCTTC. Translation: CASSLVVNEQFF.

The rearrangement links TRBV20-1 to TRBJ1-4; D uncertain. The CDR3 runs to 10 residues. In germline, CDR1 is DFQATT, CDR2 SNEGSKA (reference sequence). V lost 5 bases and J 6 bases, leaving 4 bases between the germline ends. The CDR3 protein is CSAQDEKLFF. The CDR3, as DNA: TGCAGTGCTCAGGATGAAAAACTGTTTTTT.

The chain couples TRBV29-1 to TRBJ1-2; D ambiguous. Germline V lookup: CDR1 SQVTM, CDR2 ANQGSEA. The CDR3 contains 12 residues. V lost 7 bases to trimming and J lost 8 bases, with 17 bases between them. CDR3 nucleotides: TGCAGCGCAATCGGGCCTATTGGGGGCTACACCTTC. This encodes CSAIGPIGGYTF.

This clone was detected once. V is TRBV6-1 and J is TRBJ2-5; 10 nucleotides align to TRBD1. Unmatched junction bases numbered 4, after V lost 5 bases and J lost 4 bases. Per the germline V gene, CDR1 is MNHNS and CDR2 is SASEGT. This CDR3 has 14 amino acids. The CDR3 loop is CASSLDRGLETQYF. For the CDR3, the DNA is TGTGCCAGCAGTCTCGACAGGGGGCTAGAGACCCAGTACTTC.

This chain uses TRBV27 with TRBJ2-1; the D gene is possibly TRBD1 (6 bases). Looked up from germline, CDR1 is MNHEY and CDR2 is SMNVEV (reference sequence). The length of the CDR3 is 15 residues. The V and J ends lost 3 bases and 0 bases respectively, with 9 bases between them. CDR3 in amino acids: CASSLGANSYNEQFF. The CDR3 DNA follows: TGTGCCAGCAGTTTGGGGGCGAACTCCTACAATGAGCAGTTCTTC.

The CDR3 coding sequence is TGTGCCAGCAGCCTACGAGTTGACAGGGCGGATGAGACCCAGTACTTC. Its translation: CASSLRVDRADETQYF. This chain connects TRBV9 to TRBJ2-5; 7 bases are a match to TRBD1. The CDR3 has 16 amino acids. From germline, CDR1 is SGDLS and CDR2 YYNGEE. V lost 4 bases to trimming and J lost 5 bases; unmatched junction nucleotides: 14.

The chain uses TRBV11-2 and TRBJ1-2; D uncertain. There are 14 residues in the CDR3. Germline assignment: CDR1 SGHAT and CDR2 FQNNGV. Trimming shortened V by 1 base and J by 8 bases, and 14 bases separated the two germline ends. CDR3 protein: CASSLVGLSGGYTF. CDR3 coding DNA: TGTGCCAGCAGCTTAGTGGGCCTATCGGGGGGCTACACCTTC.

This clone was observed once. The CDR3 coding sequence is TGTGCCATCAGACTGTTGTCTGGAAACACCATATATTTT. Its protein product is CAIRLLSGNTIYF. The V call is TRBV6-1, the J call TRBJ1-3; D unresolved. The V gene's germline CDR1 is MNHNS and CDR2 SASEGT. Trimming shortened V by 10 bases and J by 1 base, and 11 bases separated the two germline ends. The CDR3 spans 13 residues.

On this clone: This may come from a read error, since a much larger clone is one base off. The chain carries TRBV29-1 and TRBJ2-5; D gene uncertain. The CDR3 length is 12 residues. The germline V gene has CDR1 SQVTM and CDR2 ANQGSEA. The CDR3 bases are TGCAGCGTTGGCCGCACGGGCGAGACCAAGTACTTC. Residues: CSVGRTGETKYF. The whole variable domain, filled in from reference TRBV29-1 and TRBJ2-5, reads SAVISQKPSRDICQRGTSLTIQCQVDSQVTMMFWYRQQPGQSLTLIATANQGSEATYESGFVIDKFPISRPNLTFSTLTVSNMSPEDSSIYLCSVGRTGETKYFGPGTRLLVL.

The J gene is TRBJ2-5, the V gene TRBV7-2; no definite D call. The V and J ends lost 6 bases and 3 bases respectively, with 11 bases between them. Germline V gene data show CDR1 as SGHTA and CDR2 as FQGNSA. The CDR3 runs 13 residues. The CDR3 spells CASSNPPEETQYF. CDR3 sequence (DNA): TGTGCCAGCAGTAACCCCCCAGAAGAGACCCAGTACTTC.

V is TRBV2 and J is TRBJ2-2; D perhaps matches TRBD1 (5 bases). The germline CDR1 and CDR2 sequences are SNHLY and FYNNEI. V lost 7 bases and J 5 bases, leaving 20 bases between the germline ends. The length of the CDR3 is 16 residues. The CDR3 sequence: CASTLTAGPLTGELFF. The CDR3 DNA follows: TGTGCCAGCACCCTTACGGCAGGGCCCTTGACCGGGGAGCTGTTTTTT. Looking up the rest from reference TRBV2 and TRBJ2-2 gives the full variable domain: EPEVTQTPSHQVTQMGQEVILRCVPISNHLYFYWYRQILGQKVEFLVSFYNNEISEKSEIFDDQFSVERPDGSNFTLKIRSTKLEDSAMYFCASTLTAGPLTGELFFGEGSRLTVL.

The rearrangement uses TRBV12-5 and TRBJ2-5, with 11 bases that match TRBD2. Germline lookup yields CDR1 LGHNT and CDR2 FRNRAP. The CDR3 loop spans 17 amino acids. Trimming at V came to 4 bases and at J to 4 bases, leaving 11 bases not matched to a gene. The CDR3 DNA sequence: TGTGCTAGTGGTTCCGCCGCGACTAGCGGGGACCGAGAGACCCAGTACTTC. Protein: CASGSAATSGDRETQYF.

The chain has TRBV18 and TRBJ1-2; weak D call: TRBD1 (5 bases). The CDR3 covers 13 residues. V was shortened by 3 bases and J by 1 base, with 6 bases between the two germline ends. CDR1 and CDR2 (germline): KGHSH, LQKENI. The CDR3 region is CASSPGGNYGYTF. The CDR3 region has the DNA TGTGCCAGCTCACCCGGGGGTAACTATGGCTACACCTTC. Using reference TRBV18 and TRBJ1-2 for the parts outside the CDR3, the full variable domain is NAGVMQNPRHLVRRRGQEARLRCSPMKGHSHVYWYRQLPEEGLKFMVYLQKENIIDESGMPKERFSAEFPKEGPSILRIQQVVRGDSAAYFCASSPGGNYGYTFGSGTRLTVV.

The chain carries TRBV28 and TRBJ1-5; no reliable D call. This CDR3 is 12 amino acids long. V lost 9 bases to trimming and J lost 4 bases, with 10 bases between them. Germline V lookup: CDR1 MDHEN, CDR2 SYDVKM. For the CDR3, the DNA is TGTGCCAGTGGACGGATTAATCAGCCCCAGCATTTT. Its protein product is CASGRINQPQHF.

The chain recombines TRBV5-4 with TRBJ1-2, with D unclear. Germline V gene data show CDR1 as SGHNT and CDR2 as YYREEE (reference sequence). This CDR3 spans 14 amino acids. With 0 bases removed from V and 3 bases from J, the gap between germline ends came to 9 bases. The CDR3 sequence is CASSLDQLYYGYTF. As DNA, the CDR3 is TGTGCCAGCAGCTTGGATCAGCTCTACTATGGCTACACCTTC. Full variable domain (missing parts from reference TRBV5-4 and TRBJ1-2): ETGVTQSPTHLIKTRGQQVTLRCSSQSGHNTVSWYQQALGQGPQFIFQYYREEENGRGNFPPRFSGLQFPNYSSELNVNALELDDSALYLCASSLDQLYYGYTFGSGTRLTVV.

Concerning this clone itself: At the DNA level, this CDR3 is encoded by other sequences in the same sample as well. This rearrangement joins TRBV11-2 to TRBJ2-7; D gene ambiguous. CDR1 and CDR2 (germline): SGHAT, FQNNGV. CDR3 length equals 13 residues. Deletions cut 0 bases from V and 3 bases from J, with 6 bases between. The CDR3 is CASSLDPGYEQYF. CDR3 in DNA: TGTGCCAGCAGCTTAGACCCCGGCTACGAGCAGTACTTC.

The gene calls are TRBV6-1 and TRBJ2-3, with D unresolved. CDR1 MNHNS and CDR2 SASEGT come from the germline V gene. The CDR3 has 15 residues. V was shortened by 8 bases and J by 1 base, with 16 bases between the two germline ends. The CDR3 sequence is CASHFSISGTDTQYF. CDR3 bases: TGTGCCAGCCATTTCTCGATTTCGGGCACAGATACGCAGTATTTT.

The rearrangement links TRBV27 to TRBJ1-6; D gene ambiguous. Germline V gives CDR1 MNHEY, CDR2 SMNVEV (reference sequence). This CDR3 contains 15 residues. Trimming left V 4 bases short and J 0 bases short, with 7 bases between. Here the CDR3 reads CASSSRGSYNSPLHF. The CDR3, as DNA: TGTGCCAGCAGTTCCCGGGGCTCCTATAATTCACCCCTCCACTTT.

In nucleotides, the CDR3 is TGTGCCAGCAGCCAGGGCCCCGCAGGGGGCTCCTACGAGCAGTACTTC. It translates to CASSQGPAGGSYEQYF. The J gene is TRBJ2-7, the V gene TRBV14; 7 bases are shared with TRBD1. V trimming: 3 bases; J trimming: 0 bases; junction bases outside the gene matches: 8. CDR3 length equals 16 residues. In germline, CDR1 is SGHDN, CDR2 FVKESK.

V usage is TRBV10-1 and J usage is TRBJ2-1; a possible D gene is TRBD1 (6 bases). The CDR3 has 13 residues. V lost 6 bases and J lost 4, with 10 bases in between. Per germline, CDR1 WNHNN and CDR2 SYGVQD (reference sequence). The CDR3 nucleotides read TGCGCCAGCAGGGACAGACAATACAATGAGCAGTTCTTC. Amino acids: CASRDRQYNEQFF.

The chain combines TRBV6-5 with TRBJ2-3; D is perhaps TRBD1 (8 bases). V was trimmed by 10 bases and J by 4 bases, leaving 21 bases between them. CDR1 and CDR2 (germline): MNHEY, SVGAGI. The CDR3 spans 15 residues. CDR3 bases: TGTGCCACCTTACTAAGGACAGGGAGGGCAGATACGCAGTATTTT. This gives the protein CATLLRTGRADTQYF.